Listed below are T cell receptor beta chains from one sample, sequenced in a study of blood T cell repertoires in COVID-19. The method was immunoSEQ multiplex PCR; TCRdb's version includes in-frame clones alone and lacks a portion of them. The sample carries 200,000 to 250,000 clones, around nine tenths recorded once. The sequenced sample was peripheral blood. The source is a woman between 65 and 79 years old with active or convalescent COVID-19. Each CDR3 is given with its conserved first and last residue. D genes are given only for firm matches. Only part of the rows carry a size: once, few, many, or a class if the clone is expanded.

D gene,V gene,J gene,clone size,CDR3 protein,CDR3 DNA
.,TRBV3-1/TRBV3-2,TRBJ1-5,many,CASSHRQNNQPQHF,TGTGCCAGCAGCCACCGACAAAACAATCAGCCCCAGCATTTT
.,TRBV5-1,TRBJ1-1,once,CASTINTGSPEAFF,TGCGCCAGTACTATCAATACAGGGTCACCTGAAGCTTTCTTT
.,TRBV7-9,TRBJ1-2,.,CASSFSGGGGYTF,TGTGCCAGCAGCTTTTCCGGAGGTGGCGGCTACACCTTC
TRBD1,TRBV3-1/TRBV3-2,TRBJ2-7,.,CASSPVTGSRYEQYF,TGTGCCAGCAGCCCAGTGACAGGGAGTAGATACGAGCAGTACTTC
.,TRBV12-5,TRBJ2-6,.,CASGLVRGSGANVLTF,TGTGCTAGTGGTTTGGTACGGGGCTCTGGGGCCAACGTCCTGACTTTC
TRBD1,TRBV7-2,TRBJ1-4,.,CASTLMGQGGEKLFF,TGTGCCAGCACTTTGATGGGACAGGGTGGAGAAAAACTGTTTTTT
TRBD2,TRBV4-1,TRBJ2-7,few,CASRGGRSAGDYEQYF,TGCGCCAGCAGGGGGGGACGATCGGCGGGGGACTACGAGCAGTACTTC
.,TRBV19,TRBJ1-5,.,CASSILGANQPQHF,TGTGCCAGTAGTATATTGGGGGCAAATCAGCCCCAGCATTTT
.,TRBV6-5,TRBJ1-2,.,CASSKTRGQSDGYTF,TGTGCCAGCAGCAAAACTCGGGGACAATCGGATGGCTACACCTTC
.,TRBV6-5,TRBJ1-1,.,CASSYSRGGYTEAFF,TGTGCCAGCAGTTACTCTCGAGGCGGATACACTGAAGCTTTCTTT
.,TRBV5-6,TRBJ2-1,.,CASSLIKQAHYNEQFF,TGTGCCAGCAGCTTGATAAAACAGGCCCACTACAATGAGCAGTTCTTC
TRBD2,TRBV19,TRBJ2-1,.,CASSLKGLAGREQFF,TGTGCCAGTAGTCTCAAGGGACTAGCGGGGCGAGAGCAGTTCTTC
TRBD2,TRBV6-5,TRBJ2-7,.,CASTTSVPYEQYF,TGTGCCAGCACGACTAGCGTTCCCTACGAGCAGTACTTC
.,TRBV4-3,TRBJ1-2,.,CASSQDQGERVGGYTF,TGCGCCAGCAGCCAAGATCAAGGGGAAAGGGTAGGGGGCTACACCTTC
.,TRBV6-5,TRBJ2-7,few,CASSSRGGALYEQYF,TGTGCCAGCAGTTCCCGAGGGGGGGCCCTATACGAGCAGTACTTC
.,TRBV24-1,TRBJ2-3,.,CATSDFQSTDTQYF,TGTGCCACCAGTGATTTCCAGTCCACAGATACGCAGTATTTT
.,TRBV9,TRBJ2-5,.,CASSGVGGSETQYF,TGTGCCAGCAGCGGAGTAGGGGGTTCGGAGACCCAGTACTTC
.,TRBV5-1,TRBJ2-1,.,CASSLAGGLYNEQFF,TGCGCCAGCAGCTTGGCTGGGGGCTTATACAATGAGCAGTTCTTC
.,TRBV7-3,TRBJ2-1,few,CASSSPGGSGGEQFF,TGTGCCAGCAGCTCCCCCGGGGGATCTGGGGGTGAGCAGTTCTTC
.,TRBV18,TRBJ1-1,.,CASSPQQKRVQGGTEAFF,TGTGCCAGCTCACCCCAACAGAAAAGGGTCCAGGGTGGCACTGAAGCTTTCTTT
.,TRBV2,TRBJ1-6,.,CASLVDLSVNSPLHF,TGTGCCAGCCTCGTGGACTTGTCTGTGAATTCACCCCTCCACTTT
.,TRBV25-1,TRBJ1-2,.,CASSESGLRTSGYTF,TGTGCCAGCAGTGAATCTGGACTGAGAACTAGTGGCTACACCTTC
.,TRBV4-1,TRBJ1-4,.,CASSQPESWGENEKLFF,TGCGCCAGCAGCCAACCCGAGAGTTGGGGGGAAAATGAAAAACTGTTTTTT
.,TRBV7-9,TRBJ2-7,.,CASSLPGFGEQYF,TGTGCCAGCAGCTTACCCGGCTTCGGGGAGCAGTACTTC
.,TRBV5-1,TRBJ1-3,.,CASSPQGSGNTIYF,TGCGCCAGCAGCCCGCAGGGGTCTGGAAACACCATATATTTT
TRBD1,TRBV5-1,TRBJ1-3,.,CASSLETGGLGNTIYF,TGCGCCAGCAGCTTGGAGACAGGGGGCCTAGGAAACACCATATATTTT
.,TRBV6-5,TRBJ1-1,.,CASRGTLDTEAFF,TGTGCCAGCAGGGGGACATTGGACACTGAAGCTTTCTTT
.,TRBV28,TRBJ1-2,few,CASSFGDSYGYTF,TGTGCCAGCAGTTTTGGAGATTCCTATGGCTACACCTTC
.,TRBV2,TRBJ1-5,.,CASREEGNQPQHF,TGTGCCAGCAGGGAAGAGGGGAATCAGCCCCAGCATTTT
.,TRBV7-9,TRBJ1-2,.,CASSVTGTIYGYTF,TGTGCCAGCAGCGTAACCGGGACAATCTATGGCTACACCTTC
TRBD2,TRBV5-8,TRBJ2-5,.,CASSASVWRGGGLKETQYF,TGTGCCAGCAGTGCTTCCGTTTGGCGGGGCGGGGGATTGAAAGAGACCCAGTACTTC
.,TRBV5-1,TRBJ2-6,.,CASSGDGGLSLGANVLTF,TGCGCCAGCAGCGGGGATGGGGGCCTCTCCCTCGGGGCCAACGTCCTGACTTTC
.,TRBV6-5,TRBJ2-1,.,CASSSDLLPRGEQFF,TGTGCCAGCAGTTCAGACCTCCTCCCAAGGGGTGAGCAGTTCTTC
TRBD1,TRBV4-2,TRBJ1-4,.,CASSQAQRTGGVEKLFF,TGTGCCAGCAGCCAAGCACAGCGGACAGGAGGGGTTGAAAAACTGTTTTTT
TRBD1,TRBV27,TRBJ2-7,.,CASSSGGGYEQYF,TGTGCCAGCAGTTCAGGGGGCGGGTACGAGCAGTACTTC
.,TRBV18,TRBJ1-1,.,CASSPTVPGVNTEAFF,TGTGCCAGCTCCCCCACTGTGCCGGGGGTGAACACTGAAGCTTTCTTT
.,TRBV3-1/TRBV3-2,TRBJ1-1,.,CASSQRTEAFF,TGTGCCAGCAGCCAGCGGACTGAAGCTTTCTTT
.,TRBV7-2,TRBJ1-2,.,CASSPDILYGYTF,TGTGCCAGCAGCCCCGACATCCTCTATGGCTACACCTTC
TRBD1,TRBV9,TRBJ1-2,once,CASSATGNGGYTF,TGTGCCAGCAGCGCGACAGGGAACGGGGGCTACACCTTC
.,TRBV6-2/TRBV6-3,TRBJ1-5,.,CASSYDSLNQPQHF,TGTGCCAGCAGTTACGACAGCTTAAATCAGCCCCAGCATTTT
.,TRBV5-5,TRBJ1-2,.,CASSLTDYPYGYTF,TGTGCCAGCAGCTTAACAGACTACCCCTATGGCTACACCTTC
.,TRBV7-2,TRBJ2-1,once,CASSQGGVGGGEQFF,TGTGCCAGCAGTCAAGGAGGGGTTGGGGGAGGCGAGCAGTTCTTC
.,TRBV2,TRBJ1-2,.,CASNHPAVASYGYTF,TGTGCCAGCAACCACCCAGCGGTAGCCTCCTATGGCTACACCTTC
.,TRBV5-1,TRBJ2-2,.,CASSITGTGELFF,TGCGCCAGCAGTATAACAGGGACCGGGGAGCTGTTTTTT
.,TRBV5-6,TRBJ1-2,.,CASTFYRAGLANYGYTF,TGTGCCAGCACCTTCTACAGGGCAGGGTTGGCTAACTATGGCTACACCTTC
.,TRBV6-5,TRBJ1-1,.,CASSYSSQMNTEAFF,TGTGCCAGCAGCTACTCGTCCCAAATGAACACTGAAGCTTTCTTT
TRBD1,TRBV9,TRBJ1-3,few,CASSVAGTGGNTIYF,TGTGCCAGCAGCGTAGCTGGGACAGGGGGAAACACCATATATTTT
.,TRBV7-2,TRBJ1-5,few,CASSLSWVIPNQPQHF,TGTGCCAGCAGCCTTAGCTGGGTCATTCCCAATCAGCCCCAGCATTTT
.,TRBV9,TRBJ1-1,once,CASSPYRGTEAFF,TGTGCCAGCAGCCCCTACCGGGGCACTGAAGCTTTCTTT
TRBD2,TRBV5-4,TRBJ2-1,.,CASSLSLAGAEQFF,TGTGCCAGCAGCTTGTCACTAGCGGGGGCTGAGCAGTTCTTC
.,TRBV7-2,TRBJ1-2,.,CASSPAGGYTF,TGTGCCAGCAGCCCTGCGGGTGGCTACACCTTC
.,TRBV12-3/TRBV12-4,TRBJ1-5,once,CASSSARFQPQHF,TGTGCCAGCAGTAGCGCAAGGTTTCAGCCCCAGCATTTT
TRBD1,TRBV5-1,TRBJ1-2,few,CASSSAGGTAYGYTF,TGCGCCAGCAGCTCGGCGGGCGGGACAGCCTATGGCTACACCTTC
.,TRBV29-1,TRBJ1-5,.,CSSTGLVGNQPQHF,TGCAGCTCCACGGGACTTGTGGGCAATCAGCCCCAGCATTTT
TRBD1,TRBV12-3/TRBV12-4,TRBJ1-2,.,CASIEGANYGYTF,TGTGCCAGCATCGAGGGGGCCAACTATGGCTACACCTTC